This TCR beta chain originates from a study of blood T cell repertoires in COVID-19. Study in general: PBMCs, B-cell-depleted T cells, or T cells were the source of the cDNA or gDNA that made up the material.

The CDR3 has 13 amino acids. Germline CDR1 is SSHAT and CDR2 is FNYEAQ (reference sequence). With 5 bases removed from V and 6 bases from J, the gap between germline ends came to 14 bases. As processed by the authors: How many nucleated cells were present was estimated from reference gene primer amplification. Sequencing was performed with immunoSEQ multiplex PCR; in TCRdb, only in-frame clones are kept and a portion is missing. V and J calls and clone size are those listed in that table; D and trimming were worked out from the DNA. The table shows over 100,000 clones, with around 84% occurring only once.

The receptor's source is a man in his forties or fifties with active or convalescent COVID-19. Material: peripheral blood. The chain employs TRBV7-7 and TRBJ2-7; the D gene is possibly TRBD1 (6 bases). This chain's CDR3 is CASSATGKVEQYF. CDR3 DNA sequence: TGTGCCAGCAGCGCCACAGGGAAGGTCGAGCAGTACTTC.